Listed below are T cell receptor beta chains from one sample, sequenced in a study of response to subunit inactivated influenza vaccine. Via MiXCR, TCRdb re-called the RT-PCR reads, giving one row per CDR3 protein. The repertoire holds around 520,000 distinct CDR3 sequences, 25% seen once, with approximately 2% in the top ten. The sequencing used CD4+ T cells sorted from PBMCs, collected more than 4 days after vaccination. These receptors originate from a man over 45 who received an inactivated influenza vaccine. The CDR3 runs from the conserved cysteine through the conserved F or W. The order of the fields is J gene, clone size, V gene, D gene, CDR3 protein, CDR3 DNA. A D gene is named only where the DNA matches it firmly. Only part of the rows carry a size: once, few, many, or a class if the clone is expanded.

TRBJ1-5	few	TRBV25-1	-	CASSGGANQPQHF	TGTGCCAGCAGTGGTGGGGCCAATCAGCCCCAGCATTTT
TRBJ1-5	few	TRBV11-2	TRBD1	CASSLTGVPNQPQHF	TGTGCCAGCAGCCTAACAGGGGTCCCCAATCAGCCCCAGCATTTT
TRBJ1-1	-	TRBV12-3/TRBV12-4	TRBD1	CASSGQGLRTEAFF	TGTGCCAGCAGTGGACAGGGGTTGAGGACTGAAGCTTTCTTT
TRBJ1-1	few	TRBV20-1	-	CSARRPGLNTEAFF	TGCAGTGCTAGGCGACCGGGGCTGAACACTGAAGCTTTCTTT
TRBJ2-7	few	TRBV29-1	TRBD1	CSVEVAGGSYEQYF	TGCAGCGTTGAAGTGGCAGGGGGCTCCTACGAGCAGTACTTC
TRBJ2-7	few	TRBV20-1	-	CSARDAHSYEQYF	TGCAGTGCCCGGGACGCCCACTCCTACGAGCAGTACTTC
TRBJ2-3	few	TRBV5-6	TRBD2	CASSWTRLALRTDTQYF	TGTGCCAGCAGCTGGACCCGACTAGCATTACGCACAGATACGCAGTATTTT
TRBJ2-3	-	TRBV7-9	-	CASSYLDPGLSTDTQYF	TGTGCCAGCAGCTACCTCGATCCGGGACTCAGCACAGATACGCAGTATTTT
TRBJ2-1	few	TRBV20-1	-	CSGEFGGQGVNEQFF	TGCAGTGGAGAGTTTGGGGGACAAGGAGTCAATGAGCAGTTCTTC
TRBJ1-2	few	TRBV6-1	-	CASSQSGGGYGYTF	TGTGCCAGCAGCCAAAGCGGCGGGGGCTATGGCTACACCTTC
TRBJ1-3	-	TRBV4-3	-	CAGSPGAGNTIYF	TGCGCCGGCAGCCCCGGAGCTGGAAACACCATATATTTT
TRBJ2-7	-	TRBV18	-	CASSPRQDFSYEQYF	TGTGCCAGCTCACCAAGACAGGATTTCTCCTACGAGCAGTACTTC
TRBJ1-2	-	TRBV7-7	-	CASSLDPGLLGYGYTF	TGTGCCAGCAGCTTAGATCCAGGGCTGTTGGGCTATGGCTACACCTTC
TRBJ2-4	-	TRBV3-1	TRBD2	CASSQEIAGGPVSAKNIQYF	TGTGCCAGCAGCCAGGAAATAGCGGGAGGGCCGGTGTCGGCCAAAAACATTCAGTACTTC
TRBJ2-1	few	TRBV12-3/TRBV12-4	TRBD2	CASSEGLAGRNEQFF	TGTGCCAGCAGTGAGGGACTAGCGGGGAGAAATGAGCAGTTCTTC
TRBJ2-3	few	TRBV7-9	TRBD2	CASSLLGAGGADTQYF	TGTGCCAGCAGCCTTCTCGGCGCGGGAGGCGCAGATACGCAGTATTTT
TRBJ2-1	few	TRBV29-1	-	CSVPRDTYNEQFF	TGCAGCGTACCCCGGGACACCTACAATGAGCAGTTCTTC
TRBJ1-4	-	TRBV11-2	TRBD1	CASRPGGSDEKLFF	TGTGCCAGCAGACCAGGGGGATCGGATGAAAAACTGTTTTTT
TRBJ2-4	-	TRBV6-2/TRBV6-3	TRBD2	CASSTSGLAKNIQYF	TGTGCCAGCAGCACTAGCGGCCTAGCCAAAAACATTCAGTACTTC
TRBJ2-1	few	TRBV5-4	-	CADHPQGSYNEQFF	TGTGCCGACCACCCCCAGGGGAGCTACAATGAGCAGTTCTTC
TRBJ2-3	-	TRBV2	-	CASSSSSARAQYF	TGTGCCAGCAGCTCCTCGAGTGCGCGGGCGCAGTATTTT
TRBJ1-5	few	TRBV7-2	-	CASSLAGSKPQHF	TGTGCCAGCAGCTTGGCAGGTTCGAAGCCCCAGCATTTT
TRBJ2-3	-	TRBV7-2	-	CASSLSQGWADTQYF	TGTGCCAGCAGCCTGTCACAGGGTTGGGCAGATACGCAGTATTTT
TRBJ1-1	-	TRBV5-1	-	CASSLWGLRQQNTEAFF	TGCGCCAGCAGCTTGTGGGGCCTTAGGCAGCAGAACACTGAAGCTTTCTTT
TRBJ1-5	-	TRBV20-1	-	CSARDIWGTQPQHF	TGCAGTGCTAGAGACATATGGGGCACTCAGCCCCAGCATTTT
TRBJ2-1	-	TRBV7-2	-	CASSRSYEQFF	TGTGCCAGCAGCCGAAGCTATGAGCAGTTCTTC
TRBJ1-5	-	TRBV20-1	-	CSARDRGSGNQPQHF	TGCAGTGCTAGAGATCGAGGGAGCGGCAATCAGCCCCAGCATTTT
TRBJ1-2	few	TRBV12-3/TRBV12-4	-	CASTRGNYGYTF	TGTGCCAGCACCAGAGGAAACTATGGCTACACCTTC
TRBJ2-6	-	TRBV6-1	TRBD1	CASNKGGAGANVLTF	TGTGCCAGCAACAAAGGGGGCGCTGGGGCCAACGTCCTGACTTTC
TRBJ2-7	-	TRBV20-1	-	CSAQRSFYEQYF	TGCAGTGCTCAGCGAAGCTTCTACGAGCAGTACTTC
TRBJ2-1	once	TRBV3-1	-	CASSHLRGPGGRGLYNEQFF	TGTGCCAGCAGCCACTTGAGAGGGCCTGGAGGAAGGGGTCTTTACAATGAGCAGTTCTTC
TRBJ1-1	-	TRBV6-2/TRBV6-3	-	CASRGFENTEAFF	TGTGCCAGTAGAGGATTCGAGAACACTGAAGCTTTCTTT
TRBJ2-1	-	TRBV28	TRBD2	CASRTGGSIYEQFF	TGTGCCAGCCGTACTGGCGGGAGTATCTATGAGCAGTTCTTC
TRBJ1-1	-	TRBV20-1	TRBD1	CSAPGQGRTEAFF	TGCAGTGCTCCCGGACAGGGTCGGACTGAAGCTTTCTTT
TRBJ1-2	-	TRBV7-2	-	CASSRSDAIGRGGYTF	TGTGCCAGCAGCCGATCGGACGCGATCGGTCGAGGCGGCTACACCTTC
TRBJ2-1	-	TRBV12-3/TRBV12-4	-	CASSFREVDEQFF	TGTGCCAGCAGTTTTCGGGAAGTCGATGAGCAGTTCTTC
TRBJ2-7	few	TRBV12-3/TRBV12-4	-	CATLGDGDYEQYF	TGTGCCACCTTGGGGGACGGAGACTACGAGCAGTACTTC
TRBJ2-2	-	TRBV6-5	TRBD2	CASSYSVLAGTGELFF	TGTGCCAGCAGTTACTCGGTACTAGCGGGAACCGGGGAGCTGTTTTTT
TRBJ2-5	-	TRBV7-2	-	CASRLGTSRETQYF	TGTGCCAGCAGACTCGGGACCTCCAGGGAGACCCAGTACTTC
TRBJ2-7	few	TRBV11-2	-	CASSNRDRPPYEQYF	TGTGCCAGCAGCAACCGGGACCGACCACCCTACGAGCAGTACTTC